The sequence of this T cell receptor beta chain was determined in a study of T cells after yellow fever vaccination. One entry per CDR3 protein, called by TCRdb with MiXCR from the 5' RACE reads. Among more than 450,000 distinct CDR3 sequences listed, 20% to 25% were seen once. This clonotype was seen many times. Germline CDR1 MNHNS, CDR2 SASEGT. Trimming took off 6 bases at V and 0 bases at J, with 15 bases between the two ends. The CDR3 covers 16 residues. The receptor was derived from a man younger than 30 who received the YFV17D yellow fever vaccine. The specimen was PBMCs, collected roughly 20 days after the first yellow fever vaccination. The chain employs TRBV6-1 and TRBJ1-3; D is ambiguous. The CDR3 loop is CASRQSLTVSGNTIYF. Written as DNA, the CDR3 is TGTGCCAGCAGGCAATCCCTAACAGTCTCTGGAAACACCATATATTTT.